Shown below are 30 T cell receptor beta chains from a single sample sequenced in a study of blood T cells in healthy people across ages (dated by TCRdb to the mid-2010s). The method was 5' RACE. Sequencing was carried out with an Illumina HiSeq 2500. A second about 7 to 11 cycle PCR used a sample-barcoded 5' primer and a J-beta primer mix. TCRdb itself trimmed the public reads at Q25 with fastp, ran MiXCR and retained productive beta chains. All rows with the same CDR3 protein become a single entry with the most common DNA and genes. This sample has approximately 760,000 distinct CDR3 sequences in its table, and 20% to 30% of those were observed once. The ten largest clones capture roughly 9% of the sample. These data were also reused for a study on T cells of mothers and their children.

Source material: blood. These receptors came from a boy aged 5-17 years in good health.

The CDR3 here is CATSDRLDSYNEQFF. The CDR3 DNA sequence: TGTGCCACCAGTGATCGGCTAGACTCCTACAATGAGCAGTTCTTC. The V and J genes are TRBV24-1 and TRBJ2-1; D uncertain. The CDR3 runs 15 residues. Germline V gene sequence: CDR1 KGHDR, CDR2 SFDVKD. V was trimmed by 3 bases and J by 0 bases, leaving 8 bases between them.

This clonotype was recorded only once. V and J are TRBV6-2 or TRBV6-3 and TRBJ2-1, with D perhaps TRBD2 (5 bases). The germline CDR1 and CDR2 sequences are MNHEY and SVGEGT. The V end was cut by 4 bases, the J end by 4 bases, with 14 bases between. The CDR3 runs 15 residues. This chain's CDR3 is CASSWRTRLYNEQFF. The DNA of the CDR3 is TGTGCCAGCAGTTGGAGGACGCGGTTATACAATGAGCAGTTCTTC.

With regard to this clonotype: A junction end diverges from the germline sequence, so it may reflect a read error. V is TRBV20-1 and J is TRBJ2-7; 8 bases line up with TRBD2. The CDR3 spans 14 residues. The germline gives CDR1 DFQATT, CDR2 SNEGSKA (reference sequence). The CDR3 region has the DNA TGCAGTGCTAGGGGACTAGAAGGAGGCTGGGAGCAGTGCTTC. Protein: CSARGLEGGWEQCF.

This CDR3 is CASSVDGAYNEQFF. CDR3 sequence (DNA): TGTGCCAGCAGTGTTGACGGGGCTTACAATGAGCAGTTCTTC. The chain couples TRBV2 to TRBJ2-1; possibly TRBD1 or TRBD2 for D (5 bases each). The CDR3 is made up of 14 amino acids. V gave up 4 bases and J gave up 4 bases, with 11 bases separating them. From germline, CDR1 is SNHLY and CDR2 FYNNEI.

V gene TRBV7-2 combines with J gene TRBJ2-5, with D unclear. The CDR3 sequence is 14 residues long. The ends were cut back, 0 bases at V and 5 bases at J, with 10 bases in the middle. The germline V gene has CDR1 SGHTA and CDR2 FQGNSA. In DNA form, the CDR3 reads TGTGCCAGCAGCTTAGCACCAACGCTGGAGACCCAGTACTTC. It is translated as CASSLAPTLETQYF.

This clonotype appeared a few times. V is TRBV15 and J is TRBJ2-5, with 12 positions matching TRBD2. With V trimmed by 3 bases and J by 11 bases, 13 bases remained unmatched. Germline CDR1 LNHNV, CDR2 YYDKDF (reference sequence). The CDR3 runs to 16 residues. The CDR3 region has the DNA TGTGCCACCAGCAGGGTGACTAGCGGGGGCCTATACCAGCAGTACTTC. It codes for CATSRVTSGGLYQQYF.

The chain is built from TRBV15 and TRBJ2-7; 9 bases agree with TRBD1. CDR3 length: 17 residues. Trimming took 1 base from V and 3 from J; bases not matched to a gene: 10. From germline, CDR1 is LNHNV and CDR2 YYDKDF (reference sequence). The CDR3 DNA reads as TGTGCCACCAGCAGAGGGGTGCGGACAGGGGTCAACTACGAGCAGTACTTC. This sequence encodes CATSRGVRTGVNYEQYF.

V and J are TRBV5-5 and TRBJ2-5, with D perhaps TRBD2 (7 bases). CDR1 and CDR2 from the germline V gene are SGHKS and YYEKEE (reference sequence). The CDR3 has 15 residues. V lost 0 bases, J lost 6 bases, and 15 bases lay in between. CDR3: CASSLVGGAGQTQYF. CDR3 DNA: TGTGCCAGCAGCTTGGTTGGGGGGGCGGGCCAGACCCAGTACTTC.

This clonotype was seen a handful of times. The chain has TRBV20-1 and TRBJ2-5, with 11 bases aligning to TRBD2. The germline V gene has CDR1 DFQATT and CDR2 SNEGSKA (reference sequence). Unmatched junction bases numbered 9, after V lost 7 bases and J lost 2 bases. The CDR3 runs to 15 residues. The CDR3 sequence: CSGASVAGGQETQYF. For the CDR3, the DNA is TGCAGTGGAGCCTCGGTAGCGGGAGGGCAAGAGACCCAGTACTTC.

This clonotype was picked up a small number of times. The junction shows a germline mismatch at one end, possibly a read error. The V and J genes are TRBV6-5 and TRBJ2-5; 10 bases are shared with TRBD2. The J call is uncertain, as TRBJ2-1 better fits the DNA end. The CDR3 is 17 amino acids. From germline, CDR1 is MNHEY and CDR2 SVGAGI. The CDR3 bases are TGTGCCAGCAGTTACTCACCTAGCGGGAGTCTCTACAATGGGCAGTTCTTC. It translates to CASSYSPSGSLYNGQFF.

The chain carries TRBV12-3 or TRBV12-4 and TRBJ2-1; 9 bases line up with TRBD2. V lost 3 bases, J lost 6 bases, and 6 bases stayed unmatched. CDR3 size: 15 residues. CDR3: CASSFVSGSSNEQFF. The CDR3 coding sequence is TGTGCCAGCAGTTTTGTTAGCGGGAGCTCCAATGAGCAGTTCTTC.

This clonotype was counted a few times. One junction end disagrees with the germline gene, perhaps due to a read error. The rearrangement uses TRBV29-1 and TRBJ1-4; D remains unclear. Per the germline V gene, CDR1 is SQVTM and CDR2 is ANQGSEA. This CDR3 comprises 12 residues. For the CDR3, the DNA is TGCAACCGCGGGTCTAAAAATGAAAAACTGCTTTTT. This sequence encodes CNRGSKNEKLLF. The entire variable domain, with the rest obtained from reference TRBV29-1 and TRBJ1-4, is as follows: SAVISQKPSRDICQRGTSLTIQCQVDSQVTMMFWYRQQPGQSLTLIATANQGSEATYESGFVIDKFPISRPNLTFSTLTVSNMSPEDSSIYLCNRGSKNEKLLFGSGTQLSVL.

This rearrangement joins TRBV7-2 to TRBJ2-3; tentative D call: TRBD2 (7 bases). The CDR3 consists of 16 residues. V gave up 1 base and J gave up 1 base, with 12 bases separating them. The germline V gene encodes CDR1 SGHTA and CDR2 FQGNSA. The CDR3 nucleotides are TGTGCCAGCAGCTTAGAAGGGGGGGGGCGCACAGATACGCAGTATTTT. It codes for CASSLEGGGRTDTQYF.

This chain links TRBV27 with TRBJ1-2, with a weak D call TRBD1 (5 bases). Trimming stripped 6 bases from V and 2 bases from J, with 10 bases between. The CDR3 is 13 residues long. The germline gives CDR1 MNHEY, CDR2 SMNVEV (reference sequence). CDR3 in amino acids: CASRDGGNYGYTF. CDR3 DNA sequence: TGTGCCAGCAGGGACGGGGGAAACTATGGCTACACCTTC.

This clonotype has only a few counts. The chain joins TRBV18 to TRBJ1-2; maybe TRBD1 (5 bases). CDR3 size: 16 residues. The V gene's germline CDR1 is KGHSH and CDR2 LQKENI. Trimming took 3 bases from V and 2 from J, leaving 16 bases between them. CDR3 loop: CASSPQGIPENYGYTF. DNA for the CDR3: TGTGCCAGCTCACCTCAGGGTATTCCGGAGAACTATGGCTACACCTTC.

The chain uses TRBV27 and TRBJ2-1; 8 nucleotides agree with TRBD2. V shed 5 bases, J shed 2 bases, and the junction held 5 bases outside the gene matches. The CDR3 sequence is 15 residues long. The germline gives CDR1 MNHEY, CDR2 SMNVEV (reference sequence). The CDR3: CASSPRLATYNEQFF. In DNA form, the CDR3 reads TGTGCCAGCAGTCCTAGACTAGCGACCTACAATGAGCAGTTCTTC.

This rearrangement joins TRBV12-3 or TRBV12-4 to TRBJ2-5, with D unresolved. V was pared by 6 bases and J by 2 bases, with 10 bases between. There are 13 residues in the CDR3. The CDR3 reads CASRPDLQETQYF. CDR3 nucleotides: TGTGCCAGCAGACCAGACCTACAAGAGACCCAGTACTTC.

The rearrangement links TRBV11-3 to TRBJ1-4; no clear D gene. V was pared by 0 bases and J by 7 bases, with 15 bases between. Looked up from germline, CDR1 is SGHNT and CDR2 is YENEEA. The CDR3 covers 16 residues. CDR3 DNA: TGTGCCAGCAGCTTAGATTTTCGGTTAAACGGTGAAAAACTGTTTTTT. Protein: CASSLDFRLNGEKLFF.

This clonotype was seen more than once but under ten times. V usage is TRBV4-3 and J usage is TRBJ1-1; D is uncertain. This CDR3 is built from 14 residues. Germline CDR1 reads LGHNA; CDR2 reads YSLEER. Trimming left V 0 bases short and J 3 bases short, with 8 bases between. CDR3: CASSQEAEDTEAFF. DNA for the CDR3: TGCGCCAGCAGCCAAGAGGCGGAGGACACTGAAGCTTTCTTT.

The chain links TRBV5-1 to TRBJ2-3, with 7 bases matching TRBD2. The CDR3 is 17 amino acids. V gave up 2 bases and J gave up 2 bases; unmatched junction bases: 11. CDR1 and CDR2 (germline): SGHRS, YFSETQ. The CDR3 here is CASSLLPGGTNTDTQYF. The CDR3 DNA follows: TGCGCCAGCAGCTTACTACCCGGGGGGACTAACACAGATACGCAGTATTTT.

This clonotype was counted only a few times. The chain carries TRBV6-6 and TRBJ2-7; 7 positions agree with TRBD1. The CDR3 has 14 amino acids. Trimming took 4 bases from V and 3 from J; bases not matched to a gene: 6. Germline loops: CDR1 MNHNY, CDR2 SVGAGI (reference sequence). CDR3 DNA sequence: TGTGCCAGCAGTTGGACGACAGGGCTCTACGAGCAGTACTTC. Its protein product is CASSWTTGLYEQYF.

This sequence joins TRBV20-1 and TRBJ2-6, with D unclear. CDR1 DFQATT and CDR2 SNEGSKA come from the germline V gene (reference sequence). The V end lost 1 base, the J end lost 1 base, and 14 bases lay between the germline ends. CDR3 length equals 17 residues. This chain's CDR3 is CSARAPPKGSGANVLTF. The DNA of the CDR3 is TGCAGTGCTAGAGCCCCGCCCAAAGGGTCTGGGGCCAACGTCCTGACTTTC.

This chain links TRBV24-1 with TRBJ2-1; D gene uncertain. Germline V gene sequence: CDR1 KGHDR, CDR2 SFDVKD. V gave up 1 base and J gave up 12 bases, with 12 bases separating them. The CDR3 extends over 13 amino acids. The CDR3 loop is CATSDFRSGRQFF. In nucleotides, the CDR3 is TGTGCCACCAGTGATTTTCGATCCGGGCGGCAGTTCTTC.

V gene TRBV25-1 combines with J gene TRBJ2-1; tentatively, D is TRBD2 (6 bases). V dropped 4 bases and J dropped 8 bases, with 9 bases sitting between them. Germline-derived CDR1 and CDR2 are MGHDK and SYGVNS. The CDR3 loop spans 12 amino acids. In DNA, the CDR3 is TGTGCCAGCAGTGGGGCGGGGTATGAGCAGTTCTTC. Translation gives CASSGAGYEQFF.

This clonotype appeared a few times. CDR3 DNA: TGTGCCAGCCTTAGGGGCGGGGAGCTGTTTTTT. Translating it yields CASLRGGELFF. J is TRBJ2-2 and V is TRBV28, with TRBD1 as a possible D gene (5 bases). The V end lost 8 bases, the J end lost 7 bases, and 8 bases lay between the germline ends. The CDR3 spans 11 residues. The germline V gene encodes CDR1 MDHEN and CDR2 SYDVKM.

The chain joins TRBV12-3 or TRBV12-4 to TRBJ1-5; D not resolved. The CDR3 spans 14 residues. Deletions cut 6 bases from V and 6 bases from J, with 15 bases between. CDR3 sequence reads: CASSLIGDSQPQHF. The CDR3 DNA is TGTGCCAGCAGCTTGATTGGGGATAGTCAGCCCCAGCATTTT.

The chain links TRBV7-3 to TRBJ2-1; 7 nucleotides match TRBD2. V gave up 5 bases and J gave up 7 bases; unmatched junction bases: 5. The CDR3 loop spans 13 amino acids. Germline lookup yields CDR1 SGHTA and CDR2 FQGTGA. The CDR3 here is CASSPGGWNEQFF. The DNA for the CDR3 is TGTGCCAGCAGCCCCGGGGGGTGGAATGAGCAGTTCTTC. The full variable domain, its missing parts supplied by reference TRBV7-3 and TRBJ2-1, is GAGVSQTPSNKVTEKGKYVELRCDPISGHTALYWYRQSLGQGPEFLIYFQGTGAADDSGLPNDRFFAVRPEGSVSTLKIQRTERGDSAVYLCASSPGGWNEQFFGPGTRLTVL.

V and J are TRBV5-1 and TRBJ2-3; TRBD2 is a possible D gene (5 bases). From germline, CDR1 is SGHRS and CDR2 YFSETQ. The CDR3 length is 16 residues. V lost 1 base and J 0 bases, leaving 12 bases between the germline ends. The CDR3 DNA follows: TGCGCCAGCAGCTTGACGGACGGCGGGAGCACAGATACGCAGTATTTT. Translated, it gives CASSLTDGGSTDTQYF.

This clonotype was seen a few times. The V and J genes are TRBV29-1 and TRBJ2-5; 8 bases line up with TRBD2. Germline trimming cut 6 bases from V and 2 bases from J; bases unmatched to any gene: 11. CDR1 and CDR2 from the germline V gene are SQVTM and ANQGSEA. This CDR3 has 15 residues. Written as DNA, the CDR3 is TGCAGCGTCCGGGTGGCGGGGGGCCCTCAAGAGACCCAGTACTTC. Translation gives CSVRVAGGPQETQYF.

The chain has TRBV25-1 and TRBJ2-1; D remains unclear. Trimming took 5 bases from V and 8 from J, leaving 7 bases between them. CDR1 is MGHDK and CDR2 is SYGVNS in the germline V gene. The CDR3 length is 11 residues. CDR3 protein: CASSWFDEQFF. Written as DNA, the CDR3 is TGTGCCAGCAGTTGGTTTGATGAGCAGTTCTTC.